Below are 15 T cell receptor beta chains sequenced from a single sample in a study of OX40 agonist ivuxolimab in advanced cancers. Generated by immunoSEQ multiplex PCR, the TCRdb table keeps only in-frame clones and is missing some. The sample lists 85,000 or so clones, 80% to 90% occurring once. Sequencing used CD4+ or CD8+ T cells sorted from blood, obtained in a trial of the OX40 agonist ivuxolimab. The receptors originated from an adult with an advanced solid tumor such as melanoma, head and neck, liver or kidney cancer.

The CDR3 here is CASSLAPGTAYGYTF. The CDR3 nucleotides are TGTGCCAGCAGCTTAGCGCCGGGGACAGCCTATGGCTACACCTTC. V usage is TRBV7-9 and J usage is TRBJ1-2; 7 nucleotides match TRBD1. V trimming: 0 bases; J trimming: 4 bases; junction bases outside the gene matches: 5. The CDR3 is 15 residues long. Per germline, CDR1 SEHNR and CDR2 FQNEAQ (reference sequence).

This clone has more than one count but fewer than ten. The J gene is TRBJ1-2, the V gene TRBV14; D is ambiguous. The V and J ends lost 4 bases and 2 bases respectively, with 8 bases between them. CDR3 length equals 13 residues. Germline V gene data show CDR1 as SGHDN and CDR2 as FVKESK. The CDR3 spells CASSPDVNYGYTF. The CDR3 DNA is TGTGCCAGCAGCCCTGACGTCAACTATGGCTACACCTTC.

Only a few counts were recorded for this clone. The chain is built from TRBV11-2 and TRBJ2-7, with D possibly TRBD1 on 6 matching bases. CDR3 length: 14 amino acids. Germline V gene data show CDR1 as SGHAT and CDR2 as FQNNGV. The V end lost 0 bases, the J end lost 6 bases, and 12 bases lay between the germline ends. The CDR3 loop is CASSLDPGQSEQYF. The CDR3 DNA reads as TGTGCCAGCAGCTTAGACCCTGGACAGAGCGAGCAGTACTTC.

For this clone: One junction end does not reproduce the germline sequence, and a read error may be involved. The genes are TRBV4-2 and TRBJ2-1; the match to TRBD1 covers 9 bases. The germline CDR1 and CDR2 sequences are LGHNA and YNFKEQ. The CDR3 runs 12 residues. This CDR3 is CASSQAGTGLIF. In DNA form, the CDR3 reads TGTGCCAGCAGCCAAGCCGGGACAGGGTTGATCTTC.

The rearrangement uses TRBV19 and TRBJ1-5; 9 bases match TRBD1. CDR3 length: 16 amino acids. J was trimmed by 5 bases and V by 3 bases; bases with no gene match: 8. Germline CDR1 reads LNHDA; CDR2 reads SQIVND (reference sequence). The CDR3 sequence: CASSISGGTGYQPQHF. The CDR3 region has the DNA TGTGCCAGTAGTATCTCCGGCGGGACAGGGTATCAGCCCCAGCATTTT.

This clone was counted once. V gene TRBV18 combines with J gene TRBJ2-2, with D perhaps matching TRBD1 (6 bases). The CDR3 has 15 amino acids. Germline CDR1 reads KGHSH; CDR2 reads LQKENI. Trimming shortened V by 2 bases and J by 0 bases, and 7 bases separated the two germline ends. CDR3 coding DNA: TGTGCCAGCTCACCAGACAGGTCGAACACCGGGGAGCTGTTTTTT. Translated, it gives CASSPDRSNTGELFF.

This chain uses TRBV11-2 with TRBJ2-5, with D maybe TRBD1 (6 bases). The DNA matches TRBJ2-7 better at its end, which makes the J call doubtful. CDR1 and CDR2 (germline): SGHAT, FQNNGV. The CDR3 is 15 residues long. CDR3 DNA: TGTGCCAGCAGCTTGGAGTCCAACAGGGCCTACGAGCAGTACTTC. This codes for CASSLESNRAYEQYF.

The chain links TRBV6-4 to TRBJ2-2; weak D call: TRBD1 (5 bases). V dropped 8 bases and J dropped 1 base, with 8 bases sitting between them. The CDR3 totals 13 residues. The germline gives CDR1 MRHNA, CDR2 SNTAGT. The CDR3 sequence: CASATENTGELFF. CDR3 bases: TGTGCCAGCGCGACAGAGAACACCGGGGAGCTGTTTTTT.

The J gene is TRBJ1-6, the V gene TRBV7-3; D gene ambiguous. This CDR3 has 17 residues. Germline CDR1 reads SGHTA; CDR2 reads FQGTGA. The germline V and J ends were trimmed by 2 bases and 0 bases, with 11 bases remaining between them. The CDR3 is CASSLEAPGSYNSPLHF. CDR3 DNA sequence: TGTGCCAGCAGCTTAGAGGCCCCGGGCTCCTATAATTCACCCCTCCACTTT.

This clone was recorded a few times. The junction does not match germline at one end; this may be a read error. The rearrangement uses TRBV30 and TRBJ1-1; perhaps TRBD1 as D (5 bases). This CDR3 contains 14 residues. Germline CDR1 is GTSNPN and CDR2 is SVGIG (reference sequence). CDR3 in DNA: TGTGCCTGGAGTGATCTGGGACTCGCTTTGAAGTCTCTCTTT. Amino acid sequence: CAWSDLGLALKSLF.

This clone appeared a single time. The rearrangement joins TRBV9 to TRBJ1-1; TRBD1 agrees at 11 bases. V lost 0 bases, J lost 6 bases, and 10 bases stayed unmatched. This CDR3 comprises 17 residues. Germline assignment: CDR1 SGDLS and CDR2 YYNGEE. The CDR3 DNA is TGTGCCAGCAGCGTAGGCCTCGGACAGGGGGCGGACGCTGAAGCTTTCTTT. Protein sequence: CASSVGLGQGADAEAFF. The variable domain in full, completed from reference TRBV9 and TRBJ1-1, reads DSGVTQTPKHLITATGQRVTLRCSPRSGDLSVYWYQQSLDQGLQFLIQYYNGEERAKGNILERFSAQQFPDLHSELNLSSLELGDSALYFCASSVGLGQGADAEAFFGQGTRLTVV.

The V call is TRBV27, the J call TRBJ2-1, with unresolved D. This CDR3 contains 14 residues. CDR1 and CDR2 from the germline V gene are MNHEY and SMNVEV (reference sequence). V was cut by 5 bases and J by 5 bases, with 13 bases left in between. DNA for the CDR3: TGTGCCAGCAGTCGGCCCGGACGGAACAATGAGCAGTTCTTC. Protein sequence: CASSRPGRNNEQFF.

As for this clone: This sample includes further DNA sequences coding for the same CDR3. The CDR3 spells CASSRTRGDTQYF. The CDR3 DNA follows: TGTGCCAGTAGTCGGACAAGAGGGGATACGCAGTATTTT. This chain links TRBV19 with TRBJ2-3; tentatively, D is TRBD1 or TRBD2 (5 bases each). The CDR3 covers 13 residues. CDR1 and CDR2 from the germline V gene are LNHDA and SQIVND (reference sequence). The V end was cut by 5 bases, the J end by 6 bases, with 12 bases between.

The chain joins TRBV7-2 to TRBJ2-3; 10 positions agree with TRBD2. Germline V CDR1 and CDR2: SGHTA, FQGNSA. The CDR3 covers 15 residues. V was pared by 5 bases and J by 4 bases, with 6 bases of the junction left unmatched. The CDR3 protein is CASSTASGGSDTQYF. The CDR3 DNA sequence: TGTGCCAGCAGCACTGCTAGCGGGGGCTCAGATACGCAGTATTTT.

The sample holds one count of this clone. V usage is TRBV5-4 and J usage is TRBJ1-2; D is uncertain. The CDR3 contains 14 residues. Germline assignment: CDR1 SGHNT and CDR2 YYREEE (reference sequence). Deletions cut 3 bases from V and 5 bases from J, with 14 bases between. In DNA, the CDR3 is TGTGCCAGCAGCTCCCATCAAGGCCGGTATGGCTACACCTTC. Protein product: CASSSHQGRYGYTF.